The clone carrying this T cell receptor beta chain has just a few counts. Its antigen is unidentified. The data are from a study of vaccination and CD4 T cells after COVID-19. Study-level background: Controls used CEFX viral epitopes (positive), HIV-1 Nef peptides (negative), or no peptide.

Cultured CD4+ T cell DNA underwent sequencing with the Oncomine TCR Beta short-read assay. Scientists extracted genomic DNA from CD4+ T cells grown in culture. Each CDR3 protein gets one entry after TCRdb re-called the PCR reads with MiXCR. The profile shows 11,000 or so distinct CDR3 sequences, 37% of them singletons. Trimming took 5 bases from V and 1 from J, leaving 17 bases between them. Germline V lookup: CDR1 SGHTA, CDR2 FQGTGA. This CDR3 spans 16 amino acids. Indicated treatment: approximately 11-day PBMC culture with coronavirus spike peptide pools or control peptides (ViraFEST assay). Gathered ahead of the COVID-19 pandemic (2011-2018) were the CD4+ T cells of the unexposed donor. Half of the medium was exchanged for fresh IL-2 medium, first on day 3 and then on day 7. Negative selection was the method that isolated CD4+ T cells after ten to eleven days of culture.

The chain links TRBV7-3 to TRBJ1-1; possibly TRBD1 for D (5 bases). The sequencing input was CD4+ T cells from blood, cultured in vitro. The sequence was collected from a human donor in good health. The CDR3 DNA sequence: TGTGCCAGCAGCCCCGGGGGTGAAGGCAGGAACACTGAAGCTTTCTTT. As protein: CASSPGGEGRNTEAFF. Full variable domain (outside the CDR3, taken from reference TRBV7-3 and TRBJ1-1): GAGVSQTPSNKVTEKGKYVELRCDPISGHTALYWYRQSLGQGPEFLIYFQGTGAADDSGLPNDRFFAVRPEGSVSTLKIQRTERGDSAVYLCASSPGGEGRNTEAFFGQGTRLTVV.